In its sample, the clone carrying this T cell receptor (beta chain) was seen a few times. The antigen is undetermined. CDR1 is SGHTA and CDR2 is FQGTGA in the germline V gene. This CDR3 comprises 14 residues. V lost 4 bases and J lost 5, with 14 bases in between. The record originates from a study of T cell repertoires in cytomegalovirus infection. Study overall: Well-studied HLA-B-restricted CMV epitopes were used in the study alongside recently identified HLA-C-restricted ones. CMV infection and matching HLA type were both indicated by public TCR beta signatures.

Using its own MiXCR run on the reads, TCRdb lists one record per CDR3 protein. The data contain about 480,000 distinct CDR3 sequences, around 35% of them singletons. Broader study findings: Within the response measured ex vivo, HLA-C-restricted CMV-specific TCR beta clonotypes were dominant. Pooled public TCR beta family frequency picked out CMV carriers with the relevant HLA.

The J gene is TRBJ1-1, the V gene TRBV7-3; D unresolved. Sequenced here: cultured PBMCs, sampled from culture after CMV antigen stimulation. The source of this sequence is a human donor in good health (CMV status not recorded). Some clones in this sample may be carry-over from other donors' samples. In DNA form, the CDR3 reads TGTGCCAGCAGCTCCCGAGGGCCGGGGACTGAAGCTTTCTTT. It codes for CASSSRGPGTEAFF.